This record concerns one TCR beta chain sequence. The antigen is unknown. This entry comes from a study of shared clonotypes between healthy human individuals. Study background: There were three CD4 naive, three CD4 memory, two CD8 naive and one CD8 memory plates per donor. Study conclusions and caveats: Non-shared clonotypes were found to have lower generation probabilities than the clonotypes that were shared by all four of the sorted-subset donors. Shared across a handful of donors were approximately 5% of the naive CD4 clonotypes.

Germline loops: CDR1 SQVTM, CDR2 ANQGSEA. This CDR3 spans 12 amino acids. The trim removed 8 bases at V and 1 base at J, leaving 2 bases unmatched. The authors distributed each subset's genomic DNA evenly over several immunoSEQ plates. Profiled with immunoSEQ multiplex PCR; TCRdb holds only in-frame clones, not every one. The top ten clones hold about 0.39% of a sample with 2.3 million or so clones, about 92% of them seen once. The specimen was naive CD4+ T cells from PBMCs. Noted subset: CD45RA+ positively selected. The receptor was isolated from a man in his late teens or twenties in good health. Some clones in this sample may be carry-over from other donors' samples. This rearrangement joins TRBV29-1 to TRBJ2-3, with TRBD2 matching over 8 bases. The DNA of the CDR3 is TGCAGCACGACTAGCGGCACAGATACGCAGTATTTT. It yields the protein CSTTSGTDTQYF.